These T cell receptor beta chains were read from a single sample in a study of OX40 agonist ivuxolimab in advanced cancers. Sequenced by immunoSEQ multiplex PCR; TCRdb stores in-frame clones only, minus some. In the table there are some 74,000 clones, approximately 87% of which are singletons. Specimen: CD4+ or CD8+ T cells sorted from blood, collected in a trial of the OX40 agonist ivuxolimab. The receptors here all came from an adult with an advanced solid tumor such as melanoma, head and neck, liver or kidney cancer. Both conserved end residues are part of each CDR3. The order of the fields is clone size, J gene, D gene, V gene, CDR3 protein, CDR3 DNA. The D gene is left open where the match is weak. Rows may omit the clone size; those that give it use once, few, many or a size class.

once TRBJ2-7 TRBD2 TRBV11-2 CASSLDGLAYEQYF TGTGCCAGCAGCTTAGATGGACTAGCCTACGAGCAGTACTTC
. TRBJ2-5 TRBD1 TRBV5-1 CASTRDSLGETQYF TGCGCCAGCACCCGGGACAGCCTGGGGGAGACCCAGTACTTC
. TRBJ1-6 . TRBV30 CAWSLGGSFYNSPLHF TGTGCCTGGAGTTTGGGCGGCAGTTTCTATAATTCACCCCTCCACTTT
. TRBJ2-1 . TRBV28 CASSPGTLGMFF TGTGCCAGCAGTCCCGGGACACTGGGGATGTTCTTC
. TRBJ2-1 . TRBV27 CASSSRGRYNEQFF TGTGCCAGCAGTTCGCGGGGACGTTACAATGAGCAGTTCTTC
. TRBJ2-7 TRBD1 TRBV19 CASSAVGQGTREQYF TGTGCCAGTAGTGCCGTAGGACAGGGAACCAGGGAGCAGTACTTC
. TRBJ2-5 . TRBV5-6 CASSPGQGQETQYF TGTGCCAGCAGTCCGGGACAAGGCCAAGAGACCCAGTACTTC
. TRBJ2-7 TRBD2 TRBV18 CASSGTSGVRTYEQYF TGTGCCAGCTCAGGGACTAGCGGAGTCCGGACCTACGAGCAGTACTTC
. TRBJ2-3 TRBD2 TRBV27 CASSSPRGSGRDTQYF TGTGCCAGCAGTTCACCCCGTGGTAGCGGGAGGGATACGCAGTATTTT
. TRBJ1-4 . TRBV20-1 CSAPADEKLFF TGCAGTGCCCCGGCAGATGAAAAACTGTTTTTT
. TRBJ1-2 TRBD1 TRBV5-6 CASSLVGGELANYGYTF TGTGCCAGCAGCTTGGTAGGGGGCGAGCTGGCTAACTATGGCTACACCTTC
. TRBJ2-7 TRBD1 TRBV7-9 CASSSTGDEQYF TGTGCCAGCAGCTCGACAGGGGACGAGCAGTACTTC
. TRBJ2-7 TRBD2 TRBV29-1 CSVQLARAPYEQYF TGCAGCGTTCAACTAGCGCGCGCGCCCTACGAGCAGTACTTC